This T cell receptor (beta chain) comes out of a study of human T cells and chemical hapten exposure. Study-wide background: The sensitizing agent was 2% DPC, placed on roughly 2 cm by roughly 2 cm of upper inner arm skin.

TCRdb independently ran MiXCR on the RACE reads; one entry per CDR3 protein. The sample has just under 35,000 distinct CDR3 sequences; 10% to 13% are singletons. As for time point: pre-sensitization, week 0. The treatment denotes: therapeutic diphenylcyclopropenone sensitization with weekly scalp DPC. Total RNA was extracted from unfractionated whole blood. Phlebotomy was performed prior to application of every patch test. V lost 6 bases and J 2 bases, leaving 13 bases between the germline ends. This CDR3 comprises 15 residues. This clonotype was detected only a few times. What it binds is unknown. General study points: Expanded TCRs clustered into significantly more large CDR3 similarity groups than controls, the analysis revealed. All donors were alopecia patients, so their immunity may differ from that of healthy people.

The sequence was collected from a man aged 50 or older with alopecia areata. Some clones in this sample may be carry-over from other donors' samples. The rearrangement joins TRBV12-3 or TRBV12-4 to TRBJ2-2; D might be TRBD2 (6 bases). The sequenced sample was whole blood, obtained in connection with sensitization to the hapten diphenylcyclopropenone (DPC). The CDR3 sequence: CASRTSSVNTGELFF. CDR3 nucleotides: TGTGCCAGCAGGACCTCTAGCGTAAACACCGGGGAGCTGTTTTTT.